By sample share, the clone carrying this T cell receptor (beta chain) is medium-sized. TCRdb itself ran the PCR reads through MiXCR, one entry per CDR3 protein. Among more than 9,500 distinct CDR3 sequences, roughly 47% were seen once, and the ten largest hold about 29%. This specimen comes from a study of CD4 and CD8 cells across lung adenocarcinoma regions. Localized lung adenocarcinoma, a non-small cell lung cancer, affected the donors. Germline V gene data show CDR1 as MNHEY and CDR2 as SMNVEV (reference sequence). The V segment lost 6 bases and the J segment 0 bases; nucleotides outside the gene matches: 4. The CDR3 contains 16 residues.

The sample consisted of CD8+ T cells from the margin of a lung tumor. The TCR comes from a male donor with lung adenocarcinoma. The CD4 and CD8 labels of this study may be unreliable. The chain has TRBV27 and TRBJ2-1; 11 bases are a match to TRBD2. DNA of the CDR3: TGTGCCAGCAGCCTAGCGGGAGGCTTCTCCTACAATGAGCAGTTCTTC. Translating gives CASSLAGGFSYNEQFF.